The T cell receptor (beta chain) described here comes from a study of cytomegalovirus exposure and HLA in healthy donors. Study-level findings and limits: Most subjects had HLA-A and HLA-B alleles reportedly predicted accurately by TCR beta sequences.

It was with 60 Vbeta and 13 Jbeta primers that the PCR ran. Profiled with immunoSEQ multiplex PCR; TCRdb holds only in-frame clones, not every one. This table holds about 150,000 clones, approximately 83% found once. With respect to this clone: Its target is not known.

Germline CDR1 and CDR2: KGHSH and LQKENI. Trimming cost V 3 bases and J 5 bases, with 19 bases left between them. The CDR3 contains 16 residues. This sequence originates from a male donor in good health and CMV-seronegative. What was sequenced was PBMCs. This sequence joins TRBV18 and TRBJ1-1, with D perhaps matching TRBD1 (6 bases). The CDR3 is CASSPLLGRGETEAFF. Here the CDR3 DNA reads TGTGCCAGCTCACCGCTTCTCGGCAGGGGTGAGACTGAAGCTTTCTTT.